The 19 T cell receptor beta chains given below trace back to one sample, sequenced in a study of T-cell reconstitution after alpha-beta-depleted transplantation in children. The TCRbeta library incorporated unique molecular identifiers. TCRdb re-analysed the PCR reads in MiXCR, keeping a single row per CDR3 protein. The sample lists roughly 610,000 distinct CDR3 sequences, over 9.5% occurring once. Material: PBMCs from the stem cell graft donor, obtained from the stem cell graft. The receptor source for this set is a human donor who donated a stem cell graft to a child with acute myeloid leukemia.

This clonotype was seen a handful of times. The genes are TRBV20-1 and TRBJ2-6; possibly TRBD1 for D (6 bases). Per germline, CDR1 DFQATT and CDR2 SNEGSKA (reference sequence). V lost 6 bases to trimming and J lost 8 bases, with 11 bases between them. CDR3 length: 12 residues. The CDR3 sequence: CSAVQGSNVLTF. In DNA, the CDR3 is TGCAGTGCGGTACAGGGTTCCAACGTCCTGACTTTC.

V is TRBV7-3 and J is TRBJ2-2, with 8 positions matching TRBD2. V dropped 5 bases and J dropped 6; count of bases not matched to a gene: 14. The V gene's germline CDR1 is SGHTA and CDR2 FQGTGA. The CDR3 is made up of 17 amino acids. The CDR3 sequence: CASSPRGGLGFAGELFF. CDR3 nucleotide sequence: TGTGCCAGCAGCCCCCGAGGGGGACTAGGTTTTGCCGGGGAGCTGTTTTTT.

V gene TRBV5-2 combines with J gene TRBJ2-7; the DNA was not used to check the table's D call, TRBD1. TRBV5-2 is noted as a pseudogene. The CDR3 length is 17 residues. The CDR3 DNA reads TGTGCCAGCAGCTTATCTTCCGGGACAGGGGTCATCTACGAGCAGTACTTC. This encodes CASSLSSGTGVIYEQYF.

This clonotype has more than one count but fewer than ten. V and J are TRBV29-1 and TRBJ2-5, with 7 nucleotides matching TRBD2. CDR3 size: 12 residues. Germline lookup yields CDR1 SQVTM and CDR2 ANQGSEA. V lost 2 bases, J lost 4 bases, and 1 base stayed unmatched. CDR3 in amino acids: CSVESGGETQYF. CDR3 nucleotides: TGCAGCGTTGAATCGGGGGGAGAGACCCAGTACTTC.

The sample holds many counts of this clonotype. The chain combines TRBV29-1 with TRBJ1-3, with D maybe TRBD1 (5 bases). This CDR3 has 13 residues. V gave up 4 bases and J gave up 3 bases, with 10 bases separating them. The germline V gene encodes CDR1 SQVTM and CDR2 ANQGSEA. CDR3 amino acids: CSVASQGGNTIYF. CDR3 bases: TGCAGCGTTGCGTCCCAGGGTGGAAACACCATATATTTT.

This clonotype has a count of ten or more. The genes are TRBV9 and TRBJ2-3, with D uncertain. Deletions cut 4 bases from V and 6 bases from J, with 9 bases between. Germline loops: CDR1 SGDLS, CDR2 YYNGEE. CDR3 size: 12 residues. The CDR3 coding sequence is TGTGCCAGCAGCAGAGACGGCGATACGCAGTATTTT. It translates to CASSRDGDTQYF.

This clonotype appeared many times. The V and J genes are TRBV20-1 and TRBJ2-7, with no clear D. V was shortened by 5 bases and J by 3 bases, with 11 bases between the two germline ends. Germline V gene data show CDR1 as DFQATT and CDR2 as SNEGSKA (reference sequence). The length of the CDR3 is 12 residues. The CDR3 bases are TGCAGTGCTGGAAGGGATTTCTACGAGCAGTACTTC. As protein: CSAGRDFYEQYF.

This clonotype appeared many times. In nucleotides, the CDR3 is TGTGCCAGCAGAACCGGCCCTATCGGCACCGGGGAGCTGTTTTTT. Translating it yields CASRTGPIGTGELFF. This chain uses TRBV12-3 or TRBV12-4 with TRBJ2-2; D gene unclear. V dropped 6 bases and J dropped 4 bases, with 15 bases sitting between them. This CDR3 region has 15 residues.

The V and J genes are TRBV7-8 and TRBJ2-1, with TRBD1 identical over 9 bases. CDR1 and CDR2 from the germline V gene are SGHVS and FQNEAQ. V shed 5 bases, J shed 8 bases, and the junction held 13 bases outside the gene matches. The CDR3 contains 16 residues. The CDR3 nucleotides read TGTGCCAGCAGCCGTAACTCCGGGACAGGGTTCGATGAGCAGTTCTTC. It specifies CASSRNSGTGFDEQFF.

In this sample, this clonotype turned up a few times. The CDR3 sequence is CASSPSLSGSWDIRQETQYF. As DNA, the CDR3 is TGTGCCAGCAGCCCCAGTTTGAGCGGGAGTTGGGACATTCGACAAGAGACCCAGTACTTC. V and J are TRBV11-2 and TRBJ2-5; 8 bases are a match to TRBD2. The CDR3 runs 20 residues. The junction had 22 bases not matched to a gene; V was cut back by 5 bases and J by 2 bases. Germline values: CDR1 SGHAT, CDR2 FQNNGV.

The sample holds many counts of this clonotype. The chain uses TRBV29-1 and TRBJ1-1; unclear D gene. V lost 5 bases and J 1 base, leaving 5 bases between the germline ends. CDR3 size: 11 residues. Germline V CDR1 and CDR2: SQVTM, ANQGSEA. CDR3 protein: CSVTRNTEAFF. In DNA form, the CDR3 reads TGCAGCGTTACCAGGAACACTGAAGCTTTCTTT.

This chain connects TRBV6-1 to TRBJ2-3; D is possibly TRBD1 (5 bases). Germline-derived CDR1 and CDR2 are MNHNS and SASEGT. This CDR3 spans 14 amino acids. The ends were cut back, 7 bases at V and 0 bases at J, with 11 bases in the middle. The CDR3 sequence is CASTPPGSTDTQYF. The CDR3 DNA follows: TGTGCCAGCACCCCGCCAGGGAGCACAGATACGCAGTATTTT.

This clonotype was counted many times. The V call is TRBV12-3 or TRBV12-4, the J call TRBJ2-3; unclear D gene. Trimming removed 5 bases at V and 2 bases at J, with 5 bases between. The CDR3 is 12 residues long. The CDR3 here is CASSMNTDTQYF. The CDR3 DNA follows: TGTGCCAGCAGTATGAACACAGATACGCAGTATTTT.

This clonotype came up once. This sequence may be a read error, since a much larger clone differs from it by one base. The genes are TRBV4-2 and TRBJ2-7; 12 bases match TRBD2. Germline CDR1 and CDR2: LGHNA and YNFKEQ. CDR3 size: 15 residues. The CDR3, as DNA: TGTGCCAGCAGCACCGAAGGGACTAGCGGGCCTAGGCCACACTTC. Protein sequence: CASSTEGTSGPRPHF.

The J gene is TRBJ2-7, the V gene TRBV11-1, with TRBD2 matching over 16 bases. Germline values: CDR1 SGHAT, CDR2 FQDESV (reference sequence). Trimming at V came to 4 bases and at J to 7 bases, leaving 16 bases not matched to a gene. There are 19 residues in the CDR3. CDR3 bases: TGTGCCAGCAGCTCCCCCAGGGGGGGACTAGCGGGAGGGCCGGATGAGCAGTACTTC. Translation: CASSSPRGGLAGGPDEQYF.

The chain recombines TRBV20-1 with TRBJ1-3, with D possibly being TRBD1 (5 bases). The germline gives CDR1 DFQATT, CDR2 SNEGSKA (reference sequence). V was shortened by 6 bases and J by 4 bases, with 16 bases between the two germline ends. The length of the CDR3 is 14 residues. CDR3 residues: CSAPRVGTGNTIYF. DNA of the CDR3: TGCAGTGCCCCCAGGGTAGGGACCGGAAACACCATATATTTT.

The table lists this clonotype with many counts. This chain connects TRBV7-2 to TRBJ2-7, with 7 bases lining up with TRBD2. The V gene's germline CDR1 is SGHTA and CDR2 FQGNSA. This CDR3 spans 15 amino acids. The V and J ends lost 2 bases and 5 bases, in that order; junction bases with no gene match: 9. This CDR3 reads CASSLSGREGNEQYF. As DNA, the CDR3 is TGTGCCAGCAGCTTAAGTGGGAGGGAGGGCAACGAGCAGTACTTC.

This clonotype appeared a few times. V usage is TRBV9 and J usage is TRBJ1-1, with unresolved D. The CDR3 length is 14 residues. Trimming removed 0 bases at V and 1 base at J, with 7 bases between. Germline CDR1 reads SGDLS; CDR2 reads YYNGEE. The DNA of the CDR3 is TGTGCCAGCAGCGTAGGGTGGGGGAACACTGAAGCTTTCTTT. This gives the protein CASSVGWGNTEAFF.

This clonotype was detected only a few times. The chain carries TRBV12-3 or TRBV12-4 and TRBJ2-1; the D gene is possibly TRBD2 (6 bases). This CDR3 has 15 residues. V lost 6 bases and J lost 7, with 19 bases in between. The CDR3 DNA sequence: TGTGCCAGCAGCCCGGGGCTAGCGTTGGGGAATGAGCAGTTCTTC. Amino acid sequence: CASSPGLALGNEQFF.